The 21 T cell receptor beta chains listed next were all sequenced from one sample in a study of identical twins. TCRdb itself ran the 5' RACE reads through MiXCR, one entry per CDR3 protein. The profile shows around 530,000 distinct CDR3 sequences, nearly 15% of them singletons. The same sample was also used in a study of yellow fever vaccine responses in identical twins.

The sequenced material came from CD4+ T cells sorted from blood. These receptors were collected from a woman under 30 in good health.

DNA of the CDR3: TGTGCCAGCAGCTTAGGGGGGGACCTGCCCAATGAGCAGTTCTTC. This translates into CASSLGGDLPNEQFF. This chain connects TRBV5-6 to TRBJ2-1; tentative D call: TRBD2 (7 bases). Trimming took 2 bases from V and 6 from J, leaving 15 bases between them. CDR3 length: 15 amino acids. Per the germline V gene, CDR1 is SGHDT and CDR2 is YYEEEE.

The CDR3: CASSVAPDSSYSYEQYF. The CDR3 nucleotides are TGTGCCAGCAGCGTAGCTCCCGACAGTTCTTATTCCTACGAGCAGTACTTC. The chain combines TRBV9 with TRBJ2-7; D is perhaps TRBD1 (5 bases). Germline V gene sequence: CDR1 SGDLS, CDR2 YYNGEE. V was trimmed by 0 bases and J by 1 base, leaving 17 bases between them. The CDR3 covers 17 residues.

This sequence joins TRBV7-7 and TRBJ2-2; D ambiguous. Germline V CDR1 and CDR2: SSHAT, FNYEAQ (reference sequence). The CDR3 is made up of 13 amino acids. V was pared by 10 bases and J by 3 bases, with 12 bases between. This CDR3 reads CATRTGDTGELFF. The CDR3 DNA is TGTGCCACCCGGACGGGCGACACCGGGGAGCTGTTTTTT. The whole variable domain, remainder taken from reference TRBV7-7 and TRBJ2-2, is GAGVSQSPRYKVTKRGQDVTLRCDPISSHATLYWYQQALGQGPEFLTYFNYEAQPDKSGLPSDRFSAERPEGSISTLTIQRTEQRDSAMYRCATRTGDTGELFFGEGSRLTVL.

This clonotype was seen a handful of times. This rearrangement joins TRBV29-1 to TRBJ2-7; unclear D gene. The length of the CDR3 is 13 residues. The ends were cut back, 6 bases at V and 3 bases at J, with 15 bases in the middle. Germline loops: CDR1 SQVTM, CDR2 ANQGSEA. The CDR3 sequence: CSVAGIGVYEQYF. CDR3 DNA sequence: TGCAGCGTCGCAGGAATCGGAGTCTACGAGCAGTACTTC.

The chain links TRBV20-1 to TRBJ2-7; the match to TRBD1 covers 7 bases. The germline CDR1 and CDR2 sequences are DFQATT and SNEGSKA (reference sequence). With 5 bases clipped from V and 5 bases from J, the junction kept 3 bases outside the gene matches. The CDR3 extends over 11 amino acids. As DNA, the CDR3 is TGCAGTGCTGGCACAGGGGACGAGCAGTACGTC. Translating it yields CSAGTGDEQYV.

The V call is TRBV24-1, the J call TRBJ2-2; 9 bases line up with TRBD1. Germline V gene sequence: CDR1 KGHDR, CDR2 SFDVKD. J was trimmed by 7 bases and V by 5 bases; bases with no gene match: 7. The CDR3 totals 15 residues. The CDR3 spells CATSVGDRVNGELFF. CDR3 coding DNA: TGTGCCACCAGTGTCGGGGACAGGGTGAACGGGGAGCTGTTTTTT.

This clonotype was seen at least ten times. This chain uses TRBV12-3 or TRBV12-4 with TRBJ1-2, with D tentatively TRBD1 (6 bases). This CDR3 comprises 14 residues. Trimming removed 6 bases at V and 2 bases at J, with 13 bases between. The CDR3 DNA is TGTGCCAGCAGCCCCGCAGGGGCGAACTATGGCTACACCTTC. Its translation is CASSPAGANYGYTF.

The chain combines TRBV29-1 with TRBJ2-3, with D unresolved. This CDR3 spans 10 amino acids. Germline V gene sequence: CDR1 SQVTM, CDR2 ANQGSEA. Trimming left V 3 bases short and J 14 bases short, with 12 bases between. The DNA for the CDR3 is TGCAGCGTTGAGGCAGCAGTCAGGTATTTT. Translated, it gives CSVEAAVRYF.

There are a few counts of this clonotype. The J gene is TRBJ2-1, the V gene TRBV9; 8 nucleotides line up with TRBD2. With 5 bases clipped from V and 11 bases from J, the junction kept 9 bases outside the gene matches. This CDR3 is built from 13 residues. Per germline, CDR1 SGDLS and CDR2 YYNGEE. CDR3 residues: CASSRTSFRQQFF. CDR3 DNA: TGTGCCAGCAGTCGGACTAGCTTTCGCCAGCAGTTCTTC.

The V gene is TRBV12-3 or TRBV12-4, the J gene TRBJ2-2; 9 nucleotides agree with TRBD2. After removal of 10 bases from V and 5 bases from J, the junction contained 11 bases not matched to a gene. The CDR3 loop spans 15 amino acids. CDR3 sequence: CAIRRAGGWTGELFF. Here the CDR3 DNA reads TGTGCCATTCGGAGGGCGGGAGGGTGGACCGGGGAGCTGTTTTTT.

This chain connects TRBV7-9 to TRBJ2-5, with D unclear. This CDR3 is 15 amino acids long. The V gene's germline CDR1 is SEHNR and CDR2 FQNEAQ (reference sequence). V lost 5 bases, J lost 1 base, and 14 bases lay in between. CDR3 coding DNA: TGTGCCAGCAGCCCATTACGGGCAGTCCAAGAGACCCAGTACTTC. Translation: CASSPLRAVQETQYF.

The chain has TRBV28 and TRBJ2-5, with 9 bases that match TRBD2. CDR3 size: 16 residues. In germline, CDR1 is MDHEN, CDR2 SYDVKM. V was pared by 2 bases and J by 1 base, with 5 bases of the junction left unmatched. CDR3 amino acids: CASSLRLAGTQETQYF. DNA for the CDR3: TGTGCCAGCAGTTTACGGCTAGCGGGGACCCAAGAGACCCAGTACTTC.

The chain has TRBV24-1 and TRBJ2-1; the match to TRBD2 covers 7 bases. The CDR3 totals 14 residues. V trimming: 10 bases; J trimming: 2 bases; junction bases outside the gene matches: 7. Germline assignment: CDR1 KGHDR and CDR2 SFDVKD. CDR3 amino acids: CATGGSVAYNEQFF. CDR3 bases: TGTGCCACGGGCGGGAGTGTCGCCTACAATGAGCAGTTCTTC.

The V call is TRBV29-1, the J call TRBJ2-5; 13 positions match TRBD2. The junction had 9 bases not matched to a gene; V was cut back by 6 bases and J by 5 bases. Per germline, CDR1 SQVTM and CDR2 ANQGSEA. This CDR3 comprises 15 residues. The CDR3 sequence: CSVGTSGIVTETQYF. The CDR3 DNA reads TGCAGCGTAGGGACTAGCGGGATTGTTACGGAGACCCAGTACTTC.

The gene calls are TRBV4-1 and TRBJ1-6; D call uncertain. V dropped 2 bases and J dropped 5 bases, with 10 bases sitting between them. The germline V gene has CDR1 MGHRA and CDR2 YSYEKL. There are 15 residues in the CDR3. CDR3 bases: TGCGCCAGCAGCCAACCCCGAGGGAATAATTCACCCCTCCACTTT. Its translation is CASSQPRGNNSPLHF.

The V and J genes are TRBV12-3 or TRBV12-4 and TRBJ1-2, with 8 bases identical to TRBD1. Trimming at V came to 6 bases and at J to 7 bases, leaving 4 bases not matched to a gene. There are 12 residues in the CDR3. The CDR3 protein is CASSRGLGGYTF. The CDR3 DNA is TGTGCCAGCAGCAGGGGGCTGGGTGGCTACACCTTC.

Ten or more counts support this clonotype. The chain combines TRBV2 with TRBJ2-3; perhaps TRBD1 as D (6 bases). Germline loops: CDR1 SNHLY, CDR2 FYNNEI. CDR3 length: 15 amino acids. V shed 7 bases and J shed 0 bases, with 14 bases lying between them. The CDR3 nucleotides are TGTGCCAGCAAATTTCGTCAGGGGAGCACAGATACGCAGTATTTT. It yields the protein CASKFRQGSTDTQYF.

This clonotype was seen a few times. V usage is TRBV29-1 and J usage is TRBJ2-2, with 10 bases matching TRBD1. The germline V gene encodes CDR1 SQVTM and CDR2 ANQGSEA. After removal of 5 bases from V and 5 bases from J, the junction contained 2 bases not matched to a gene. This CDR3 comprises 13 residues. This CDR3 reads CSVRTGGTGELFF. The CDR3 bases are TGCAGCGTTAGGACAGGGGGAACCGGGGAGCTGTTTTTT.

The V gene is TRBV20-1, the J gene TRBJ2-1; D assignment may be TRBD1 or TRBD2 (5 bases each). This CDR3 is built from 15 residues. The V gene lost 4 bases and the J gene lost 6 bases, with 19 bases spanning the gap. The V gene's germline CDR1 is DFQATT and CDR2 SNEGSKA (reference sequence). The CDR3 DNA reads TGCAGTGCTAAAATCCTCGCGGAGAGGGGCAATGAGCAGTTCTTC. Its protein is CSAKILAERGNEQFF.

This clonotype was observed a few times. The chain joins TRBV10-3 to TRBJ1-2, with D maybe TRBD1 (5 bases). Germline CDR1 ENHRY, CDR2 SYGVKD. Trimming left V 7 bases short and J 7 bases short, with 16 bases between. The length of the CDR3 is 13 residues. The CDR3 reads CAITTGPGGGYTF. The DNA for the CDR3 is TGTGCCATCACCACGGGACCTGGCGGTGGCTACACCTTC.

The table lists this clonotype with a few counts. The chain combines TRBV29-1 with TRBJ1-2, with TRBD1 matching over 7 bases. The ends lost 0 bases at V and 0 bases at J; junction bases unmatched: 10. The CDR3 spans 17 residues. Germline V gene sequence: CDR1 SQVTM, CDR2 ANQGSEA. The CDR3 sequence is CSVEERGGGRPNYGYTF. The CDR3, as DNA: TGCAGCGTTGAAGAGAGAGGAGGGGGCCGGCCTAACTATGGCTACACCTTC.